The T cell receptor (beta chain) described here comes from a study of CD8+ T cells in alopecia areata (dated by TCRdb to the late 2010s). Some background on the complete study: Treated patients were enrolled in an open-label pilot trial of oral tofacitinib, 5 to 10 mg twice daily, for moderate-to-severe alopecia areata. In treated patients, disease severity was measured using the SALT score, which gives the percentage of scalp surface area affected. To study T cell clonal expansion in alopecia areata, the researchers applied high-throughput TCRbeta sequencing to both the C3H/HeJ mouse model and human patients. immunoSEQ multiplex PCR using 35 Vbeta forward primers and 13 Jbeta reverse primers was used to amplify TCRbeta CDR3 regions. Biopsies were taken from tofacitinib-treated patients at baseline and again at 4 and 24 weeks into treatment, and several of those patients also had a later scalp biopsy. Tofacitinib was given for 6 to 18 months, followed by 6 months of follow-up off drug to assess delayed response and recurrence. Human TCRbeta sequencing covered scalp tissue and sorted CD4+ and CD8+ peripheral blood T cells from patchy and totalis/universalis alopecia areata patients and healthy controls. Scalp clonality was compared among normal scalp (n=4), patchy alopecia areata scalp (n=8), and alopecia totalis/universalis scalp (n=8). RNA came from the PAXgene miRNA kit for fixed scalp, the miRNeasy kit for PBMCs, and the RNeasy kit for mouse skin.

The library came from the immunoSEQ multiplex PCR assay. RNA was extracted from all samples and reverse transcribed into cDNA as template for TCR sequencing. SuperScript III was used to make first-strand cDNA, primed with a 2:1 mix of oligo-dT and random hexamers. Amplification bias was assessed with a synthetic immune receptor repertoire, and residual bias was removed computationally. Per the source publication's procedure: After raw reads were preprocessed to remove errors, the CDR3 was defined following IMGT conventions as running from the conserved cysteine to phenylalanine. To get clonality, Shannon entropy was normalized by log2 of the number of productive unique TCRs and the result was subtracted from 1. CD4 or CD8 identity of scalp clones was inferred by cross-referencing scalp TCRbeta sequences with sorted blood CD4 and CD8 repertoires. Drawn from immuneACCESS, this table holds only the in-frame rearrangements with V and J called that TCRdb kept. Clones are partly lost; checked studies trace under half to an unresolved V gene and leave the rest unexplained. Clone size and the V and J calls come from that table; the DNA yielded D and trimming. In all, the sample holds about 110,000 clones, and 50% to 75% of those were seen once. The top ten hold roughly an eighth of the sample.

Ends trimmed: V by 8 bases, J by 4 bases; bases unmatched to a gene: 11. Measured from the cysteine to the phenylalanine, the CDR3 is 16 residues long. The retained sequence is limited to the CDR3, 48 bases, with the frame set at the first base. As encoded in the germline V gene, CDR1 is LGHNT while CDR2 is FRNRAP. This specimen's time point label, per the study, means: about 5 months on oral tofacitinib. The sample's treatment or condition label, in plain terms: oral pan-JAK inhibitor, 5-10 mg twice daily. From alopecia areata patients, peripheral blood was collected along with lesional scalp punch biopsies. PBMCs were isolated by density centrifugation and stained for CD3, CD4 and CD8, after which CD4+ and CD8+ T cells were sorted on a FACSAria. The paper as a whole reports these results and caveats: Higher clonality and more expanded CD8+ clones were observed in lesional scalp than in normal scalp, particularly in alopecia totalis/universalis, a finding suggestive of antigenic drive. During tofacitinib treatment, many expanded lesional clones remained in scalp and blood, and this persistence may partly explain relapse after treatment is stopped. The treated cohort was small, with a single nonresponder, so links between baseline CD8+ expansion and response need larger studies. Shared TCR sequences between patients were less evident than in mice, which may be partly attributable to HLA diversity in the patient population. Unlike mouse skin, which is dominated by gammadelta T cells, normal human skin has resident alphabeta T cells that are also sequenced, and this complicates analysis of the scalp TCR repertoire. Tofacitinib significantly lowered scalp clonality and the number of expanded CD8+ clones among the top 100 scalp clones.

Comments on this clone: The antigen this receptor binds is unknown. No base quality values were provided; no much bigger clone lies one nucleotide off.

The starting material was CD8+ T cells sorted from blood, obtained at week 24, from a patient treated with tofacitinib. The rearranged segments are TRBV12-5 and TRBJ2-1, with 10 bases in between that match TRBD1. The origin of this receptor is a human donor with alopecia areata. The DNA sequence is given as TGTGCTAGTTTCAGGACAGGGGGTTATTTGTACAATGAGCAGTTCTTC. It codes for CASFRTGGYLYNEQFF.